This T cell receptor beta chain emerged from a study of cytomegalovirus exposure and HLA in healthy donors (dated by TCRdb to the late 2010s). About the investigation overall: An earlier analysis of under 600 of the donors reported roughly 300 Gb of sequence data and roughly 110 million unique TCR beta sequences from 150 million to 200 million T cells. An early release that covered around 590 HLA-typed donors contained 300 to 350 gigabases of sequencing data and 85 million to 100 million unique TCR sequences. Of the roughly 400 genotyped donors, approximately 81% were placed in the genetic ancestry cluster associated with self-reported Caucasian donors. The study was designed to test whether signatures of past pathogen exposure could be identified by cataloging public T cell receptors. The study used immunosequencing to profile the T cell repertoires of some 600 subjects and linked those repertoires to cytomegalovirus serostatus. Besides the first cohort of around 700 subjects, a separate validation cohort made up of 120 different subjects was used. To predict cytomegalovirus infection status, the study combined high-throughput TCR immunosequencing, statistical association of individual TCRs with disease status, and machine learning. A later analysis re-examined previously published TCR beta repertoires from more than 600 donors and added high-resolution HLA genotyping to investigate patterns of TCR occurrence. The later analysis used no new phenotypic data to find candidate immune exposures, relying instead on TCR beta sequences and their occurrence across donors. To decide whether each TCR beta V gene segment behaved as functional or pseudogenic, an earlier analysis of some 580 of the donors relied on high-throughput TCR beta sequencing. Donor age, sex, ethnicity and CMV serostatus were collected together with the repertoire data. A later genetic analysis used genome-wide SNP genotypes for about 60% of the roughly 670 donors, treating that subset as a discovery cohort. Every discovery cohort repertoire had been produced on one sequencing platform. Class I and class II HLA loci were covered by the typing at four-digit resolution. Typing coverage differed by locus: A, B, C, DRB1 and DQB1 were typed in roughly 620-640 donors, DQA1 in roughly 510, DPA1 in roughly 590, and DPB1 in just under 490. Several DR-DQ haplotypes were treated as single units for association and clustering because of strong linkage in the cohort. On average, 235,054 unique TCR beta nucleotide sequences were sequenced per donor among 350 to 400 genotyped donors of the cohort, with roughly 18% of those sequences being non-productive.

In total, just over 650 healthy bone marrow donors made up the cohort. Cohort members were all nominally healthy when sampled, although unrecorded immune exposures were likely present. The donor tested CMV seronegative, placing the donor among the 350 or so seronegative members of the cohort. A peripheral blood sample was collected from each donor, and TCR beta sequencing was performed on peripheral blood mononuclear cells. Genomic DNA extraction from the blood cell samples was performed with the Qiagen DNeasy Blood Extraction Kit. General conclusions and limits of the study: Broadly in line with IMGT annotations, most TCR beta V segments showed up in productive rearrangements about 90% or about 30% of the time in an earlier analysis of around 600 of the donors. V-gene and J-gene trimming of TCR beta chains was associated with a missense DCLRE1C variant in a later genetic analysis, and the association was replicated in an independent cohort. In a later genetic analysis, fewer N-insertions in productive TCRs were reported among donors in an Asian-associated ancestry cluster than the roughly 640-donor mean. About 15 rarely observed V segments, including chromosome 9 orphons, were excluded from the earlier analysis of several hundred of the donors because counts were too low. A further reported finding was that TCR beta sequences accurately predicted the HLA-A and HLA-B alleles for most subjects in the first cohort. In a later analysis, HLA-associated TCR beta chains showed more clonal expansion and lower generation probabilities than non-associated chains that were equally common. The classifier was reported to diagnose cytomegalovirus status with high specificity and sensitivity in both the original and validation cohorts. According to the authors, the approach could potentially be generalized to other disease states and immunological phenotypes. Assigning TCR associations to individual alleles was difficult when HLA alleles, especially DR and DQ, strongly co-occurred. A cluster of highly shared sequence variants was judged likely to represent a technical artifact of the sequencing pipeline. In a later analysis, most CMV-associated TCR beta chains were found to appear HLA-restricted, with HLA associations seemingly driven largely by CMV exposure. Because HLA typing was unavailable for some donors at each locus, only the typed subset was used in association tests. The study listed approximately 150 TCR beta chains as associated with cytomegalovirus. A later analysis associated approximately 17,000 TCR beta sequences with specific HLA alleles at a false discovery rate of 0.05. In a later analysis, several top co-occurrence clusters were reported to appear linked to parvovirus B19, influenza, CMV and Epstein-Barr virus. In vitro tests confirmed that a few of the cytomegalovirus-associated TCR beta chains recognize cytomegalovirus antigens. Roughly uniform sequencing depth across donors was assumed in presence/absence analyses, although this assumption may not hold. Some IMGT-functional V segments, including TRBV6-2 and TRBV6-3, could not be told apart with the 87-base-pair reads, so those segments were excluded. Most TCR sequences were observed very rarely across donors, whereas some public TCRs were present in many individuals. A later analysis found that TCR association rates varied across HLA loci, with DRB1 alleles showing the most associated TCRs and HLA-C alleles the fewest. In this cohort, only TCR beta chains were sequenced, and detectable features were limited by the absence of alpha or paired-chain data. Linkage disequilibrium might explain the correlated functional status among segregating V segments, but an unknown experimental factor could not be ruled out. CMV serostatus was the only immune exposure information available for the cohort.

Library preparation employed the immunoSEQ multiplex PCR assay. For the multiplex PCR, a mixture combining 60 forward primers for TCR Vbeta segments and 13 reverse primers for TCR Jbeta segments was used. Amplification of the CDR3 region of rearranged TCR beta genes was performed with a multiplex PCR assay on genomic DNA. The amplified TCR beta libraries were sequenced on the Illumina HiSeq System as 87-base-pair reads. Per the original workflow: A later analysis tallied about 77 million unique TCR beta chains across the 666 repertoires, and some 12 million of those chains were shared by two or more donors. Raw reads were error-corrected and collapsed into unique sequences by a nearest-neighbor algorithm in which closely related sequences were merged to remove PCR and sequencing errors. To assign V, D and J gene segments, CDR3 sequences were aligned to IMGT reference sequences. Each retained sequence needed at least a six-nucleotide match to both a V gene segment and a J gene segment. Rearrangements were called productive when the CDR3 lacked stop codons and stayed in frame with V and J; all others were non-productive. CDR3 was defined by IMGT convention, running from the second conserved V-encoded cysteine to the conserved J-encoded phenylalanine. Sequences without an unambiguous match to a single V gene segment were excluded from the earlier analysis of several hundred of the donors. In an earlier analysis of 500 to 750 of the donors, V segments were called functional above 56.7% productive rearrangements and were called segregating when the between-donor standard deviation exceeded 5%. A statistical classification framework was built for diagnosing cytomegalovirus status from the catalog of TCR beta chain sequences. V and J gene assignment, in a later analysis, came from comparing TCR nucleotide sequences with IMGT/GENE-DB human TR gene sequences. Using the TCRdist pipeline, a later analysis assigned CDR3 sequences along with most-parsimonious VDJ recombination scenarios. A later analysis defined each TCR beta chain by its CDR3 amino acid sequence plus V-gene family, and excluded reads lacking a unique V-gene family. A later analysis removed 592 highly shared, low-generation-probability nucleotide sequences to deal with suspected cross-contamination and a sequencing artifact. For each public chain, a later analysis derived a clonal expansion index from normalized ranks of inferred template counts within each repertoire. A later analysis computed generation probabilities with a VDJ recombination model fitted to out-of-frame rearrangements, and checked the results against IGoR. Hypergeometric tests were used in a later analysis to score TCR-TCR, TCR-HLA and TCR-CMV co-occurrence, with a repertoire-size bias correction applied to the TCR pairs. In a later analysis, false discovery rates were estimated by permuting HLA or CMV assignments 20 times. In a later analysis, co-occurring TCRs were grouped with DBSCAN, and TCRdist sequence similarity was added when clustering was performed within HLA-allele-positive subsets. Co-occurrence clustering excluded repertoires with fewer than 30,000 or more than 120,000 public chains, plus five with anomalous nucleotide sharing. TCRdb stores this immuneACCESS table with in-frame sequences only. Part of the clones is absent; in the studies checked, under half of the shortfall reflects unresolved V genes, and no reason is known for the rest. The DNA gave D and trimming, while V, J and clone size come from that table. For this sample the table gives around 200,000 clones, of which more than 60% were detected only once. The ten largest clones take up 2.5% to 3.5% of the sample.

From the germline V gene (reference sequence), CDR1 is LNHDA and CDR2 is SQIVND. Relative to germline, V is missing 5 bases and J is missing 6 bases, with 11 bases of the junction outside any gene match. The CDR3, from cysteine to phenylalanine, totals 15 residues. The DNA shown is the 45-base CDR3, in frame from base 1. Concerning this clone itself: Its antigen is currently not known. Base qualities are missing; no much larger clone stands one base away.

The sequence was collected from a female donor in good health and CMV-seronegative. Rearrangement joined TRBV19 to TRBJ2-3, with 7 bases in between that match TRBD2. Sequencing was performed on PBMCs. The CDR3: CASSPRGGSVDTQYF. The DNA is TGTGCCAGTAGTCCCCGAGGCGGGAGCGTCGATACGCAGTATTTT.